This T cell receptor beta chain was captured by sequencing in a study of OX40 agonist ivuxolimab in advanced cancers. Trimming left V 9 bases short and J 0 bases short, with 11 bases between. Germline V gene sequence: CDR1 MDHEN, CDR2 SYDVKM. There are 13 residues in the CDR3. Measured with immunoSEQ multiplex PCR; TCRdb has only the in-frame clones, and not every one. This table holds 70,000 or so clones, 80% to 90% found once. The chain carries TRBV28 and TRBJ1-1; D remains unclear. The sample here was CD4+ or CD8+ T cells sorted from blood, taken in a trial of the OX40 agonist ivuxolimab. The source is an adult with an advanced solid tumor such as melanoma, head and neck, liver or kidney cancer. The CDR3 coding sequence is TGTGCCAGTGGGAGGCAGTTGAACACTGAAGCTTTCTTT. This gives the protein CASGRQLNTEAFF.